These 25 T cell receptor beta chains were all obtained from the same sample, sequenced in a study of blood T cell repertoires in COVID-19. The repertoire was sequenced with immunoSEQ multiplex PCR; TCRdb's copy has only in-frame clones and lacks some. The profile covers 150,000 to 200,000 clones, with 70% to 90% appearing a single time and around a fifth taken by the ten largest. Sequencing was carried out using peripheral blood. Receptors originate from a man in his fifties or sixties with active or convalescent COVID-19.

V is TRBV2 and J is TRBJ1-1; 7 bases agree with TRBD1. V gave up 4 bases and J gave up 5 bases; unmatched junction bases: 10. This CDR3 is 15 amino acids long. CDR1 and CDR2 (germline): SNHLY, FYNNEI. CDR3 coding DNA: TGTGCCAGCAGTGCTCAACAGGGGATAGGGACTGAAGCTTTCTTT. This gives the protein CASSAQQGIGTEAFF.

V usage is TRBV27 and J usage is TRBJ1-1; 10 bases line up with TRBD1. The germline V gene has CDR1 MNHEY and CDR2 SMNVEV (reference sequence). The CDR3 is made up of 19 amino acids. V shed 1 base and J 3 bases; nucleotides not matched to a gene: 14. CDR3 residues: CASSLFWSRTGGRDTEAFF. CDR3 DNA sequence: TGTGCCAGCAGTTTATTCTGGAGTCGGACAGGGGGAAGAGACACTGAAGCTTTCTTT.

The J gene is TRBJ2-5, the V gene TRBV4-1; possibly TRBD2 for D (5 bases). The V end was cut by 0 bases, the J end by 5 bases, with 13 bases between. The CDR3 has 15 residues. Germline CDR1 reads MGHRA; CDR2 reads YSYEKL. The CDR3 DNA follows: TGCGCCAGCAGCCAAGATGAGGGTCCCGGGGAGACCCAGTACTTC. Its protein is CASSQDEGPGETQYF.

In its sample, this clone was seen a few times. This sequence joins TRBV19 and TRBJ1-3; D not resolved. V lost 4 bases, J lost 0 bases, and 10 bases lay in between. The germline V gene encodes CDR1 LNHDA and CDR2 SQIVND (reference sequence). The CDR3 spans 15 residues. CDR3: CASSTQGSSGNTIYF. CDR3 sequence (DNA): TGTGCCAGTAGTACCCAAGGGAGCTCTGGAAACACCATATATTTT.

This clone was seen only once. V and J are TRBV6-1 and TRBJ1-2, with 7 bases matching TRBD1. The ends lost 0 bases at V and 5 bases at J; junction bases unmatched: 3. The CDR3 contains 14 residues. The germline CDR1 and CDR2 sequences are MNHNS and SASEGT. DNA for the CDR3: TGTGCCAGCAGTGAAGCAAGACAGGGTTATGGCTACACCTTC. Translation: CASSEARQGYGYTF.

The CDR3 DNA follows: TGTGCCAGCAGTTACTCGAGTTTCAGGGGCATGACTGAAGCTTTCTTT. It yields the protein CASSYSSFRGMTEAFF. This chain uses TRBV6-5 with TRBJ1-1; TRBD1 is a possible D gene (6 bases). The CDR3 totals 16 residues. Germline CDR1 and CDR2: MNHEY and SVGAGI. Trimming removed 0 bases at V and 5 bases at J, with 16 bases between.

The sample holds one count of this clone. The rearrangement links TRBV11-2 to TRBJ2-1; 7 bases fit TRBD2. V lost 3 bases and J lost 2; bases outside the gene matches: 4. CDR3 length: 15 residues. CDR1 SGHAT and CDR2 FQNNGV come from the germline V gene. In nucleotides, the CDR3 is TGTGCCAGCAGCTTCGGGAGGAGCACCTACAATGAGCAGTTCTTC. Protein product: CASSFGRSTYNEQFF.

CDR3 bases: TGCGCCAGCAGGCCGACTAGTAACACCGGGGAGCTGTTTTTT. Translated, it gives CASRPTSNTGELFF. The V gene is TRBV5-1, the J gene TRBJ2-2; maybe TRBD2 (6 bases). The germline V and J ends were trimmed by 5 bases and 2 bases, with 10 bases remaining between them. This CDR3 is 14 amino acids long. Germline V gene sequence: CDR1 SGHRS, CDR2 YFSETQ.

The rearrangement uses TRBV28 and TRBJ2-7, with 7 bases matching TRBD1. The CDR3 sequence is 15 residues long. V was pared by 6 bases and J by 3 bases, with 11 bases of the junction left unmatched. Germline loops: CDR1 MDHEN, CDR2 SYDVKM. For the CDR3, the DNA is TGTGCCAGCAGCTTAGACAGGGAAGGAATCTACGAGCAGTACTTC. Translated, it gives CASSLDREGIYEQYF.

The chain carries TRBV27 and TRBJ2-1; 9 nucleotides agree with TRBD2. The length of the CDR3 is 15 residues. CDR1 is MNHEY and CDR2 is SMNVEV in the germline V gene (reference sequence). V was pared by 1 base and J by 5 bases, with 3 bases of the junction left unmatched. This CDR3 reads CASSLWAGGHNEQFF. CDR3 nucleotide sequence: TGTGCCAGCAGTTTATGGGCGGGGGGGCACAATGAGCAGTTCTTC.

V usage is TRBV11-2 and J usage is TRBJ1-4; D gene unclear. This CDR3 contains 14 residues. Trimming pared 0 bases from V and 7 bases from J, leaving 9 bases between. Germline CDR1 and CDR2: SGHAT and FQNNGV. CDR3 bases: TGTGCCAGCAGCTTAGAGGTGTCCGGTGAAAAACTGTTTTTT. Translation gives CASSLEVSGEKLFF.

The chain recombines TRBV7-2 with TRBJ2-3; weak D call: TRBD2 (5 bases). Germline values: CDR1 SGHTA, CDR2 FQGNSA. V was trimmed by 1 base and J by 2 bases, leaving 16 bases between them. This CDR3 has 17 amino acids. CDR3 amino acids: CASSLDWSGPPTDTQYF. The CDR3 coding sequence is TGTGCCAGCAGCTTAGATTGGAGCGGACCCCCCACAGATACGCAGTATTTT.

The chain employs TRBV3-1 (or the pseudogene TRBV3-2) and TRBJ1-6; 10 bases align to TRBD1. This CDR3 comprises 14 residues. With V trimmed by 5 bases and J by 8 bases, 3 bases remained unmatched. CDR1 is LGHDT and CDR2 is YNNKEL in the germline V gene (reference sequence). The CDR3 sequence is CASSSGQGDSPLHF. CDR3 DNA: TGTGCCAGCAGCTCAGGACAGGGGGATTCACCCCTCCACTTT.

This clone was seen a handful of times. The rearrangement uses TRBV6-5 and TRBJ1-1, with 7 bases identical to TRBD1. V was clipped by 5 bases and J by 9 bases; unmatched bases: 9. The CDR3 runs to 13 residues. Per germline, CDR1 MNHEY and CDR2 SVGAGI. CDR3 sequence: CASSPPGDRQAFF. As DNA, the CDR3 is TGTGCCAGCAGTCCCCCCGGGGACAGACAAGCTTTCTTT.

This clone is medium-sized within its sample. The CDR3 loop is CASSPQPGTPVGYTF. CDR3 sequence (DNA): TGTGCCAGCAGCCCTCAGCCGGGGACACCCGTTGGCTACACCTTC. This chain connects TRBV11-2 to TRBJ1-2, with D perhaps TRBD1 (6 bases). CDR3 length: 15 amino acids. CDR1 is SGHAT, CDR2 FQNNGV, per germline. V was cut by 5 bases and J by 7 bases, with 20 bases left in between.

The chain joins TRBV7-2 to TRBJ2-4, with a weak D call TRBD2 (6 bases). The V gene's germline CDR1 is SGHTA and CDR2 FQGNSA. The CDR3 length is 16 residues. Trimming removed 0 bases at V and 0 bases at J, with 9 bases between. In nucleotides, the CDR3 is TGTGCCAGCAGCTTAGCGGTCGGGGGAGCCAAAAACATTCAGTACTTC. Protein product: CASSLAVGGAKNIQYF.

The chain uses TRBV29-1 and TRBJ1-2; 9 nucleotides match TRBD1. Per the germline V gene, CDR1 is SQVTM and CDR2 is ANQGSEA. This CDR3 comprises 13 residues. The V and J ends lost 5 bases and 5 bases, in that order; junction bases with no gene match: 6. CDR3 amino acids: CSVFGQGHYGYTF. CDR3 nucleotide sequence: TGCAGCGTTTTCGGACAGGGGCATTATGGCTACACCTTC.

The CDR3 DNA reads as TGTGCCAGCAGCCCCCAGGGCACCTTC. Amino acids: CASSPQGTF. The chain is built from TRBV9 and TRBJ1-2; D may be TRBD1 (5 bases). The CDR3 sequence is 9 residues long. Deletions cut 4 bases from V and 13 bases from J, with 8 bases between. Germline CDR1 and CDR2: SGDLS and YYNGEE.

Written as DNA, the CDR3 is TGTGCCAGCAGATCCCGTAGTATGTCAAATTCACCCCTCCACTTT. The encoded protein is CASRSRSMSNSPLHF. The V and J genes are TRBV6-5 and TRBJ1-6; D unclear. Germline V CDR1 and CDR2: MNHEY, SVGAGI. The CDR3 runs 15 residues. V lost 6 bases to trimming and J lost 7 bases, with 16 bases between them.

This chain uses TRBV11-2 with TRBJ2-7, with 10 bases aligning to TRBD2. This CDR3 comprises 19 residues. Trimming took 5 bases from V and 1 from J; bases not matched to a gene: 17. CDR1 and CDR2 (germline): SGHAT, FQNNGV. CDR3 nucleotide sequence: TGTGCCAGCAGCCCGGTGGGGATTTCTAGCGGGGGCCTATCCTACGAGCAGTACTTC. Translated, it gives CASSPVGISSGGLSYEQYF.

This clone was detected once. CDR3 sequence (DNA): TGTGCCAGCAGCTCAGAGGCAGGGTACACTGAAGCTTTCTTT. Amino acid sequence: CASSSEAGYTEAFF. The chain employs TRBV5-4 and TRBJ1-1; TRBD1 might be the D (5 bases). This CDR3 comprises 14 residues. Germline V gene lookup returns CDR1 SGHNT and CDR2 YYREEE (reference sequence). V was shortened by 3 bases and J by 3 bases, with 12 bases between the two germline ends.

The chain has TRBV24-1 and TRBJ2-3; 11 nucleotides agree with TRBD1. This CDR3 has 17 residues. Germline V lookup: CDR1 KGHDR, CDR2 SFDVKD. The junction had 7 bases not matched to a gene; V was cut back by 4 bases and J by 2 bases. In DNA, the CDR3 is TGTGCCACCAGTGACCCGGGACAGGGGGACCTCACAGATACGCAGTATTTT. This translates into CATSDPGQGDLTDTQYF.

V and J are TRBV21-1 and TRBJ1-4; the D call in the table, TRBD1, was not verified against the DNA. TRBV21-1 is tagged as a pseudogene. This CDR3 comprises 16 residues. The CDR3 region has the DNA TGTGCCAGCAGCAAGAGACAGGCGGCCAGAAATGAAAAACTGTTTTTT. It encodes CASSKRQAARNEKLFF.

This clone was detected once. V and J are TRBV5-4 and TRBJ2-2; no firm D call. The CDR3 length is 12 residues. The V and J ends lost 4 bases and 4 bases respectively, with 5 bases between them. Germline V gene lookup returns CDR1 SGHNT and CDR2 YYREEE (reference sequence). The CDR3 nucleotides are TGTGCCAGCAGCCCTTTCACCGGGGAGCTGTTTTTT. It codes for CASSPFTGELFF.

The genes are TRBV19 and TRBJ2-1, with D possibly matching TRBD1 (6 bases). Germline V CDR1 and CDR2: LNHDA, SQIVND (reference sequence). This CDR3 comprises 13 residues. V shed 6 bases and J shed 6 bases, with 12 bases lying between them. The CDR3 region has the DNA TGTGCCAGTAGAAACAGGGCTACCAATGAGCAGTTCTTC. Translation: CASRNRATNEQFF. The full variable domain, with the rest looked up from reference TRBV19 and TRBJ2-1, is DGGITQSPKYLFRKEGQNVTLSCEQNLNHDAMYWYRQDPGQGLRLIYYSQIVNDFQKGDIAEGYSVSREKKESFPLTVTSAQKNPTAFYLCASRNRATNEQFFGPGTRLTVL.